This entry is about one T cell receptor beta chain. Its antigen is as yet unknown. Patients aged 18 to 65 with hyperthyroidism were newly diagnosed, with duration under 2 months. Diagnoses used clinical symptoms, serum thyroxine and TRAb, thyroid ultrasound and orbital computed tomography. Fresh peripheral blood, under 11 ml, yielded the PBMCs. V shed 6 bases and J 6 bases; nucleotides not matched to a gene: 6. Germline V CDR1 and CDR2: MNHNS, SASEGT. The CDR3 is made up of 15 amino acids. TCR beta CDR3 regions were amplified from RNA. TCR CDR3 regions were first amplified by RT-PCR with HTBI primers. TCRdb processed the multiplex PCR reads anew with MiXCR; each CDR3 protein has one entry. The data hold roughly 510,000 distinct CDR3 sequences, with less than 25% observed a single time. These data originate in a study of T cells in Graves' hyperthyroidism and ophthalmopathy. The study, taken as a whole, reports: A model of 13 V-J pairs discriminated ophthalmopathy from stable hyperthyroidism.

This clonotype was sampled from a man between 18 and 35 years old with Graves' hyperthyroidism. The chain links TRBV6-1 to TRBJ1-6, with 9 bases lining up with TRBD1. The sequenced material came from blood. CDR3 DNA sequence: TGTGCCAGCAGACCTGGGACAGGGTCTAATTCACCCCTCCACTTT. This sequence encodes CASRPGTGSNSPLHF.